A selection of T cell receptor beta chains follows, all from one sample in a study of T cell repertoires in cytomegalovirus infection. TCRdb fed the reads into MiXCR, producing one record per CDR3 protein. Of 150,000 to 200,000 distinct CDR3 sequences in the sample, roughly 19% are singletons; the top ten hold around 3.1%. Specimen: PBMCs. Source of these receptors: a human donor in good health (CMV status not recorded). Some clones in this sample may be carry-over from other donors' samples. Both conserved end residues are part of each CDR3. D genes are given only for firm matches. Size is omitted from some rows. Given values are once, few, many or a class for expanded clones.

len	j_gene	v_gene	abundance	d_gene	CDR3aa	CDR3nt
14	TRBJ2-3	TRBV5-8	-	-	CASSQGLYTDTQYF	TGTGCCAGCAGCCAGGGACTGTACACAGATACGCAGTATTTT
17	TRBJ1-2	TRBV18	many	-	CASSPKEAHFTNYGYTF	TGTGCCAGCTCACCTAAAGAGGCACATTTTACTAACTATGGCTACACCTTC
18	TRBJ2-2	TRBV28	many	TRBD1	CASSRLTGTGGKTGELFF	TGTGCCAGCAGCCGTCTTACCGGGACAGGGGGCAAAACCGGGGAGCTGTTTTTT
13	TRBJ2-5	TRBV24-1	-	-	CATTSGDQETQYF	TGTGCCACCACATCTGGGGATCAAGAGACCCAGTACTTC
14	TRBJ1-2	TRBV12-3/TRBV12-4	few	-	CASSLGQKSYGYTF	TGTGCCAGCAGCCTCGGACAGAAAAGTTATGGCTACACCTTC
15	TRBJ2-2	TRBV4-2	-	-	CASSQGGTATGELFF	TGTGCCAGCAGCCAGGGAGGGACAGCCACCGGGGAGCTGTTTTTT
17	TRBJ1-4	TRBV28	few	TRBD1	CASSFRDRARGNEKLFF	TGTGCCAGCAGTTTCCGGGACAGGGCACGGGGTAATGAAAAACTGTTTTTT
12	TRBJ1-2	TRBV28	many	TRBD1	CATTGANYGYTF	TGTGCCACGACAGGGGCTAACTATGGCTACACCTTC
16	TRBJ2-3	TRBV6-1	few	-	CASSEGGRPSTDTQYF	TGTGCCAGCAGTGAAGGCGGCAGGCCTAGCACAGATACGCAGTATTTT
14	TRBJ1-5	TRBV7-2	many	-	CASSTTGANQPQHF	TGTGCCAGCAGCACGACAGGAGCCAATCAGCCCCAGCATTTT
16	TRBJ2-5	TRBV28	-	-	CASSPTSGRRRETQYF	TGTGCCAGCAGTCCCACTTCCGGCAGGCGCAGAGAGACCCAGTACTTC
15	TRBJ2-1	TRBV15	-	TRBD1	CATSRDRGAYNEQFF	TGTGCCACCAGCAGGGACAGGGGAGCCTACAATGAGCAGTTCTTC
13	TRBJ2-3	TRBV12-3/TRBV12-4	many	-	CASSLGFGDTQYF	TGTGCCAGCAGTTTAGGGTTCGGGGATACGCAGTATTTT
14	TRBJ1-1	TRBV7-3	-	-	CASSLTPGVTEAFF	TGTGCCAGCAGCTTAACACCAGGAGTGACTGAAGCTTTCTTT
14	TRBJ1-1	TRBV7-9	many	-	CASSFMGVGTEAFF	TGTGCCAGCAGCTTCATGGGTGTAGGCACTGAAGCTTTCTTT
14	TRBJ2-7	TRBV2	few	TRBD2	CASKRGLLTYEQYF	TGTGCCAGTAAGCGGGGGCTACTAACCTACGAGCAGTACTTC
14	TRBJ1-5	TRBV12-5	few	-	CASGSDRPNQPQHF	TGTGCTAGTGGATCCGACAGGCCCAATCAGCCCCAGCATTTT
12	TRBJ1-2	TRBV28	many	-	CASSKINYGYTF	TGTGCCAGCAGTAAGATTAACTATGGCTACACCTTC
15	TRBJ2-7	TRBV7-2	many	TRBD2	CASSLRRESPYEQYF	TGTGCCAGCAGCTTAAGGCGGGAGAGTCCCTACGAGCAGTACTTC
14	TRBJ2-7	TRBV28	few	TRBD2	CASRRLAGENEQYF	TGTGCCAGCAGGCGACTAGCGGGAGAGAACGAGCAGTACTTC
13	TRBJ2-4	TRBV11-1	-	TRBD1	CASSQDRENIQYF	TGTGCCAGCAGCCAGGACAGGGAAAACATTCAGTACTTC
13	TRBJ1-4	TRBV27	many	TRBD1	CASRGQLNEKLFF	TGTGCCAGCAGGGGACAGCTTAATGAAAAACTGTTTTTT
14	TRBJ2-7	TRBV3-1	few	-	CASSQENVLGEQYF	TGTGCCAGCAGCCAAGAGAACGTCTTAGGTGAGCAGTACTTC
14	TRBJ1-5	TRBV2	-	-	CASNPGYSNQPQHF	TGTGCCAGCAACCCAGGTTATAGCAATCAGCCCCAGCATTTT
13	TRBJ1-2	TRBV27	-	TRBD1	CASRDRDSLGYTF	TGTGCCAGCAGGGACCGGGACAGCCTCGGCTACACCTTC
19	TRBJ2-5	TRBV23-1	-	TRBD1	CASSQLEGQGAAKQETQYF	TGCGCCAGCAGTCAATTGGAGGGACAGGGGGCTGCCAAGCAAGAGACCCAGTACTTC
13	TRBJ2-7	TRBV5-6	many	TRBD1	CASSGGTGYEQYF	TGTGCCAGCAGCGGGGGGACAGGCTACGAGCAGTACTTC
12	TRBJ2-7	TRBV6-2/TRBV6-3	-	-	CASSRTEYEQYF	TGTGCCAGCAGTCGGACTGAATACGAGCAGTACTTC
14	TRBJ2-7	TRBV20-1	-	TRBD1	CSARDRDRTYEQYF	TGCAGTGCTAGAGACCGGGACAGAACCTACGAGCAGTACTTC
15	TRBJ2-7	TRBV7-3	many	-	CASSQNPGSSYEQYF	TGTGCCAGCAGCCAAAACCCCGGGAGCTCCTACGAGCAGTACTTC
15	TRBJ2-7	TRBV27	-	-	CASSGTGTLAYEQYF	TGTGCCAGCAGTGGGACCGGGACCTTAGCCTACGAGCAGTACTTC
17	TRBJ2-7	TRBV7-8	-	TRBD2	CASSLARLAGASYEQYF	TGTGCCAGCAGCCTAGCCCGACTAGCGGGAGCCTCGTACGAGCAGTACTTC
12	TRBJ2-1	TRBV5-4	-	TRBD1	CASSLQGTSWFF	TGTGCCAGCAGCTTACAGGGGACGAGTTGGTTCTTC
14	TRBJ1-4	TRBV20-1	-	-	CSAKPGLLDEKLFF	TGCAGTGCTAAGCCTGGATTACTGGATGAAAAACTGTTTTTT
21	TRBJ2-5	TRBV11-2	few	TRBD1	CASSLVSPFSGFGTGRETQYF	TGTGCCAGCAGCTTAGTTTCCCCGTTTTCAGGGTTCGGGACAGGGAGGGAGACCCAGTACTTC
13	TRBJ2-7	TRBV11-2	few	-	CASSPLTHYEQYF	TGTGCCAGCAGCCCACTCACCCACTACGAGCAGTACTTC
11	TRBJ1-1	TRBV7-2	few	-	CAVRTSTEAFF	TGTGCCGTCCGGACAAGCACTGAAGCTTTCTTT
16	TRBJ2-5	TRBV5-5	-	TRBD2	CASSGRTSVRQETQYF	TGTGCCAGCAGCGGCAGAACTAGCGTCAGGCAAGAGACCCAGTACTTC
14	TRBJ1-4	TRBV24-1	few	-	CATSDSGPNEKLFF	TGTGCCACCAGTGATTCGGGCCCAAATGAAAAACTGTTTTTT
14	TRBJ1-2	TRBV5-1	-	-	CASSDPDKKYGYTF	TGCGCCAGCAGCGACCCCGACAAAAAATATGGCTACACCTTC
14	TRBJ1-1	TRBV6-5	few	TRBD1	CASSYPGQGVEAFF	TGTGCCAGCAGTTACCCCGGACAGGGAGTTGAAGCTTTCTTT
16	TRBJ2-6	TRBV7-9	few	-	CASSLGGPSGANVLTF	TGTGCCAGCAGCTTAGGAGGTCCCTCTGGGGCCAACGTCCTGACTTTC
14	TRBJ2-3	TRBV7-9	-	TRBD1	CASSLTGGRDTQYF	TGTGCCAGCAGCCTTACAGGGGGCAGGGATACGCAGTATTTT
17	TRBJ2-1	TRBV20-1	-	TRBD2	CSASLSGRALSYNEQFF	TGCAGTGCTAGCCTCAGCGGGAGGGCCCTCTCCTACAATGAGCAGTTCTTC
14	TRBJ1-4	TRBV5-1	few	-	CASREGPTNEKLFF	TGCGCCAGCAGGGAAGGTCCAACTAATGAAAAACTGTTTTTT
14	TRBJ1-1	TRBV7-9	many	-	CASSPGHRNTEAFF	TGTGCCAGCAGCCCCGGACACCGGAACACTGAAGCTTTCTTT
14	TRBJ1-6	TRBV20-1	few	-	CSARVGRSYSPLHF	TGCAGTGCTAGAGTGGGCAGAAGTTATTCACCCCTCCACTTT
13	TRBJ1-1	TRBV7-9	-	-	CASSPGVSTEAFF	TGTGCCAGCAGTCCCGGGGTCAGCACTGAAGCTTTCTTT
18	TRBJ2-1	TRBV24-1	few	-	CATSAPGVGRDIDNEQFF	TGTGCCACCAGTGCCCCAGGTGTTGGGAGGGACATTGACAATGAGCAGTTCTTC
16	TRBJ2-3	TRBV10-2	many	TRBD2	CASSVLAGGPLDTQYF	TGCGCCAGCAGTGTTCTAGCGGGGGGGCCCTTAGATACGCAGTATTTT
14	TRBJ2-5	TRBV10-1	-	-	CASSDGGPQETQYF	TGCGCCAGCAGTGATGGGGGGCCTCAAGAGACCCAGTACTTC
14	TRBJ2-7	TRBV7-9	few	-	CASSLVPGDYEQYF	TGTGCCAGCAGCTTAGTCCCGGGGGACTACGAGCAGTACTTC
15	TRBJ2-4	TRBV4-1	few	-	CASSREGTSVNIQYF	TGCGCCAGCAGTCGAGAAGGGACATCGGTGAACATTCAGTACTTC
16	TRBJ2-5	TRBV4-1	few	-	CASSQDGGVREETQYF	TGCGCCAGCAGCCAAGATGGGGGAGTGAGGGAAGAGACCCAGTACTTC
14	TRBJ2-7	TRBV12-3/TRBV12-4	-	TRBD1	CASSGTGMAYEQYF	TGTGCCAGCAGTGGGACAGGGATGGCCTACGAGCAGTACTTC